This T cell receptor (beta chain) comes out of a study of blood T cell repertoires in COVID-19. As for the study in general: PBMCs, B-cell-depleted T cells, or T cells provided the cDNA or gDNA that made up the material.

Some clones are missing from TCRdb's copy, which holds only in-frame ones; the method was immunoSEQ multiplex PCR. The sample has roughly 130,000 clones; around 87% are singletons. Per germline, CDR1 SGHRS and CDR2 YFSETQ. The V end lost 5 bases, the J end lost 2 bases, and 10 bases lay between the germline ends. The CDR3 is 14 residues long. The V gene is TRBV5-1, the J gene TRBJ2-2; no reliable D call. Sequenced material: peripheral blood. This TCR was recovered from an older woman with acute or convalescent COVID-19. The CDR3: CASRLQLNTGELFF. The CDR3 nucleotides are TGCGCCAGCAGATTGCAGTTAAACACCGGGGAGCTGTTTTTT. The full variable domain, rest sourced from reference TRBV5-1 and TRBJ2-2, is KAGVTQTPRYLIKTRGQQVTLSCSPISGHRSVSWYQQTPGQGLQFLFEYFSETQRNKGNFPGRFSGRQFSNSRSEMNVSTLELGDSALYLCASRLQLNTGELFFGEGSRLTVL.